These T cell receptor beta chains were read from a single sample in a study of T cell changes during pregnancy in multiple sclerosis. The protocol was immunoSEQ multiplex PCR, while the TCRdb copy is restricted to in-frame clones and leaves out a portion. The top ten hold roughly 2% of the sample, which has about 98,000 clones, under 95% seen once. The sample consisted of peripheral blood, taken after pregnancy. The source is a female donor in good health, enrolled as a control in a pregnancy study. The CDR3 runs from the conserved cysteine through the conserved F or W. A D gene is named only where the DNA matches it firmly. A clone size is listed for some rows: how often the clone was seen (once, few, many), or a class if it is expanded.

abundance: .
v_gene: TRBV10-1
j_gene: TRBJ1-1
d_gene: .
CDR3nt: TGCGCCAGCAGGGACCAACAGGGATCCGCTTTCTTT
CDR3aa: CASRDQQGSAFF

abundance: .
v_gene: TRBV5-8
j_gene: TRBJ1-5
d_gene: .
CDR3nt: TGTGCCAGCGCTTGGACACACAATCAGCCCCAGCATTTT
CDR3aa: CASAWTHNQPQHF

abundance: .
v_gene: TRBV29-1
j_gene: TRBJ1-1
d_gene: .
CDR3nt: TGCAGCGTTGTGGGGGGGCCGAACACTGAAGCTTTCTTT
CDR3aa: CSVVGGPNTEAFF

abundance: .
v_gene: TRBV7-9
j_gene: TRBJ1-1
d_gene: .
CDR3nt: TGTGCCAGCAATGGGTGGGCAGCCATGAACACTGAAGCTTTCTTT
CDR3aa: CASNGWAAMNTEAFF

abundance: .
v_gene: TRBV28
j_gene: TRBJ2-7
d_gene: TRBD1
CDR3nt: TGTGCCAGCAGTTCCATCCTTCTTGGGGACAGGGCCCACGAGCAGTACTTC
CDR3aa: CASSSILLGDRAHEQYF

abundance: .
v_gene: TRBV5-4
j_gene: TRBJ2-7
d_gene: .
CDR3nt: TGTGCCAGCAGCGGCGGGGCCCCCCGGGGGCAGTACTTC
CDR3aa: CASSGGAPRGQYF

abundance: .
v_gene: TRBV2
j_gene: TRBJ2-7
d_gene: TRBD1
CDR3nt: TGTGCCAGCAGTGTAGAACAGGGGGTGTCCTACGAGCAGTACTTC
CDR3aa: CASSVEQGVSYEQYF

abundance: .
v_gene: TRBV4-1
j_gene: TRBJ2-1
d_gene: .
CDR3nt: TGCGCCAGCAGCCAAGATGTGACTATGGGCCCCCATTACAATGAGCAGTTCTTC
CDR3aa: CASSQDVTMGPHYNEQFF

abundance: .
v_gene: TRBV13
j_gene: TRBJ2-5
d_gene: .
CDR3nt: TGTGCCAGCAGCTTACGCCAAGAGACCCAGTACTTC
CDR3aa: CASSLRQETQYF

abundance: once
v_gene: TRBV29-1
j_gene: TRBJ2-1
d_gene: TRBD2
CDR3nt: TGCAGCGCCGGGACTAGCGGGAGCGGCAATGAGCAGTTCTTC
CDR3aa: CSAGTSGSGNEQFF

abundance: .
v_gene: TRBV7-7
j_gene: TRBJ2-1
d_gene: .
CDR3nt: TGTGCTAGCGCTCCGGGGGTCGCCTACAATGAGCAGTTCTTC
CDR3aa: CASAPGVAYNEQFF

abundance: .
v_gene: TRBV18
j_gene: TRBJ1-2
d_gene: .
CDR3nt: TGTGCCAGCTCACCCGACGGGAACTATGGCTACACCTTC
CDR3aa: CASSPDGNYGYTF

abundance: .
v_gene: TRBV2
j_gene: TRBJ2-5
d_gene: TRBD2
CDR3nt: TGTGCCAGCAGTGGTCAGCGGGGGGGCCAAGAGACCCAGTACTTC
CDR3aa: CASSGQRGGQETQYF

abundance: .
v_gene: TRBV5-1
j_gene: TRBJ2-7
d_gene: TRBD2
CDR3nt: TGCGCCAGCAGCTGGGGGGGGACTAGCGGGACCGGCATCGAGCAGTACTTC
CDR3aa: CASSWGGTSGTGIEQYF

abundance: .
v_gene: TRBV29-1
j_gene: TRBJ2-7
d_gene: TRBD1
CDR3nt: TGCAGCGCAGTACAGGGGCCCTACGAGCAGTACTTC
CDR3aa: CSAVQGPYEQYF

abundance: .
v_gene: TRBV19
j_gene: TRBJ2-1
d_gene: .
CDR3nt: TGTGCCAGTAGTATATTCGCTAGCCTGTCCTCCTACAATGAGCAGTTCTTC
CDR3aa: CASSIFASLSSYNEQFF

abundance: .
v_gene: TRBV5-4
j_gene: TRBJ2-1
d_gene: TRBD1
CDR3nt: TGTGCCAGCCTTCGACAGGGAAGGGGTGAAAATGAGCAGTTCTTC
CDR3aa: CASLRQGRGENEQFF

abundance: .
v_gene: TRBV6-1
j_gene: TRBJ1-5
d_gene: .
CDR3nt: TGTGCCAGCTTGAGCGTGGGGAGGGATCAGCCCCAGCATTTT
CDR3aa: CASLSVGRDQPQHF

abundance: .
v_gene: TRBV19
j_gene: TRBJ1-1
d_gene: .
CDR3nt: TGTGCCAGTAGTAAGTGGGCGGGGAACACTGAAGCTTTCTTT
CDR3aa: CASSKWAGNTEAFF

abundance: .
v_gene: TRBV28
j_gene: TRBJ1-5
d_gene: .
CDR3nt: TGTGCCAGCAGTTTGGGGGGGGCTCAGCCCCAGCATTTT
CDR3aa: CASSLGGAQPQHF

abundance: once
v_gene: TRBV7-9
j_gene: TRBJ2-3
d_gene: .
CDR3nt: TGTGCCAGCAGCCGACAGGTTGGCGGAGATACGCAGTATTTT
CDR3aa: CASSRQVGGDTQYF

abundance: .
v_gene: TRBV6-1
j_gene: TRBJ2-3
d_gene: TRBD2
CDR3nt: TGTGCCAGCCTGCTAGCGGGGGACGGTACGCAGTATTTT
CDR3aa: CASLLAGDGTQYF

abundance: .
v_gene: TRBV27
j_gene: TRBJ1-1
d_gene: .
CDR3nt: TGTGCCAGCAGTTTAGGCGGAGGGGTAGAAGCTTTCTTT
CDR3aa: CASSLGGGVEAFF

abundance: .
v_gene: TRBV5-6
j_gene: TRBJ2-7
d_gene: TRBD2
CDR3nt: TGTGCCAGCACCCTAGCGGGCCACTCCTACGAGCAGTACTTC
CDR3aa: CASTLAGHSYEQYF

abundance: .
v_gene: TRBV18
j_gene: TRBJ2-7
d_gene: .
CDR3nt: TGTGCCAGCTCACCGACAGGTTCTCCCCAGTACTTC
CDR3aa: CASSPTGSPQYF

abundance: .
v_gene: TRBV30
j_gene: TRBJ2-3
d_gene: .
CDR3nt: TGTGCCTGGACCTTTGGCGGGGTAAGCACAGATACGCAGTATTTT
CDR3aa: CAWTFGGVSTDTQYF

abundance: .
v_gene: TRBV4-1
j_gene: TRBJ2-2
d_gene: .
CDR3nt: TGCGCCAGCAGCGCACTAGAGAACACCGGGGAGCTGTTTTTT
CDR3aa: CASSALENTGELFF

abundance: .
v_gene: TRBV6-5
j_gene: TRBJ2-1
d_gene: .
CDR3nt: TGTGCCAGCAGTTCAGCGTATCTTTACAATGAGCAGTTCTTC
CDR3aa: CASSSAYLYNEQFF

abundance: .
v_gene: TRBV5-1
j_gene: TRBJ2-7
d_gene: TRBD1
CDR3nt: TGCGCCAGCAGCCTCCCCTCCGGGACAGTGAAATACGAGCAGTACTTC
CDR3aa: CASSLPSGTVKYEQYF

abundance: .
v_gene: TRBV6-6
j_gene: TRBJ1-5
d_gene: TRBD1
CDR3nt: TGTGCCAGCAGCCGAGGACAGGAGAGCCAGCCCCAGCATTTT
CDR3aa: CASSRGQESQPQHF

abundance: .
v_gene: TRBV27
j_gene: TRBJ2-3
d_gene: .
CDR3nt: TGTGCCAGCAGACAACTAGTTGGTTTCCCAGATACGCAGTATTTT
CDR3aa: CASRQLVGFPDTQYF

abundance: .
v_gene: TRBV6-5
j_gene: TRBJ1-2
d_gene: .
CDR3nt: TGTGCCAGCAGTTACGCCAGACAGGAAGACTATGGCTACACCTTC
CDR3aa: CASSYARQEDYGYTF

abundance: .
v_gene: TRBV5-1
j_gene: TRBJ2-3
d_gene: TRBD2
CDR3nt: TGCGCCAGCAGCTTGGCCGGGGGAGGGATCACAGATACGCAGTATTTT
CDR3aa: CASSLAGGGITDTQYF